The rows below give T cell receptor beta chains drawn from one sample of a study of identical twins. TCRdb reanalysed the 5' RACE reads using MiXCR and keeps one entry per CDR3 protein. This repertoire shows about 220,000 distinct CDR3 sequences, 7.5% found once; its top ten account for over 5%. This sample also belongs to another study, concerning yellow fever vaccine responses in identical twins.

Source material: CD8+ T cells sorted from blood. These receptors were collected from a woman aged 18-29 years in good health. CDR3s include the opening cysteine and the closing phenylalanine or tryptophan. D genes are given only for firm matches. Clone sizes are given selectively: once, few, many, or a class where the clone is expanded.

TRBV21-1	TRBJ2-5	once	-	CASSNEPYQETQYF	TGTGCCAGCAGCAATGAACCGTACCAAGAGACCCAGTACTTC
TRBV4-1	TRBJ2-3	-	-	CASSQGPSAGDTQYF	TGCGCCAGCAGCCAGGGGCCTAGCGCTGGAGATACGCAGTATTTT
TRBV29-1	TRBJ2-1	-	-	CSVDGRDNEQFF	TGCAGCGTTGACGGGCGGGACAATGAGCAGTTCTTC
TRBV12-3/TRBV12-4	TRBJ2-7	many	-	CASGYSYEQYF	TGTGCCAGCGGCTACTCCTACGAGCAGTACTTC
TRBV6-2/TRBV6-3	TRBJ2-5	-	-	CASSTGWGETQYF	TGTGCCAGCTCTACAGGGTGGGGTGAGACCCAGTACTTC
TRBV4-1	TRBJ2-7	many	TRBD2	CASSTIAGGQAEQYF	TGCGCCAGCAGCACAATAGCGGGAGGGCAAGCCGAGCAGTACTTC
TRBV7-3	TRBJ2-3	few	-	CASSLTFGQGGPDTQYF	TGTGCCAGCAGCTTAACGTTCGGCCAGGGTGGGCCAGATACGCAGTATTTT
TRBV5-6	TRBJ2-1	few	-	CASRWGVNEQFF	TGTGCCAGCCGCTGGGGGGTCAATGAGCAGTTCTTC
TRBV5-6	TRBJ2-7	many	TRBD2	CASSFGTSVYEQYF	TGTGCCAGCAGCTTCGGGACTAGCGTCTACGAGCAGTACTTC
TRBV27	TRBJ2-1	few	-	CASSLPYKNEQFF	TGTGCCAGCAGTTTGCCCTATAAAAATGAGCAGTTCTTC
TRBV12-3/TRBV12-4	TRBJ2-1	-	TRBD2	CASSAGTRSRNEKFF	TGTGCCAGCAGTGCCGGGACTAGAAGTAGGAATGAGAAGTTCTTC
TRBV21-1	TRBJ2-1	many	-	CASSKVGGQFF	TGTGCCAGCAGCAAAGTGGGTGGGCAGTTCTTC
TRBV7-9	TRBJ2-5	few	-	CASSLDPETQYF	TGTGCCAGCAGCTTAGATCCTGAGACCCAGTACTTC
TRBV13	TRBJ2-7	few	TRBD2	CASRPGLAGGEQYF	TGTGCCAGCAGACCGGGACTAGCGGGAGGCGAGCAGTACTTC
TRBV3-1	TRBJ2-3	many	TRBD2	CASSQDWAGGSDTQYF	TGTGCCAGCAGCCAAGATTGGGCGGGAGGGTCAGATACGCAGTATTTT
TRBV12-3/TRBV12-4	TRBJ2-5	many	-	CASRFQGETQYF	TGTGCCAGCAGATTCCAGGGGGAGACCCAGTACTTC
TRBV12-3/TRBV12-4	TRBJ2-7	-	TRBD2	CASCSYPFGTSVSSYEQYF	TGTGCCAGCTGTTCTTACCCCTTCGGGACTAGCGTTAGCTCCTACGAGCAGTACTTC
TRBV2	TRBJ2-1	few	-	CASSEGNRYNEQFF	TGTGCCAGCAGTGAAGGCAACAGGTACAATGAGCAGTTCTTC
TRBV20-1	TRBJ1-4	-	-	CSASGTYNEKLFF	TGCAGTGCTAGCGGGACTTATAATGAAAAACTGTTTTTT
TRBV5-6	TRBJ2-1	many	TRBD2	CASSTLAGATYYNEQFF	TGTGCCAGCAGCACACTAGCGGGGGCCACTTACTACAATGAGCAGTTCTTC
TRBV5-1	TRBJ2-4	many	-	CASPFDKNIQYF	TGCGCCAGCCCCTTTGACAAAAACATTCAGTACTTC
TRBV28	TRBJ1-6	many	-	CASSLTVLNSPLHF	TGTGCCAGCAGCTTAACAGTTTTGAATTCACCCCTCCACTTT
TRBV6-2/TRBV6-3	TRBJ2-3	few	TRBD2	CASSYFGLAGSADTQYF	TGTGCCAGCAGTTACTTCGGACTAGCGGGAAGTGCAGATACGCAGTATTTT
TRBV6-1	TRBJ2-3	-	TRBD2	CASPGLRTDTQYF	TGTGCCAGTCCGGGACTAAGAACAGATACGCAGTATTTT
TRBV4-1	TRBJ2-1	-	TRBD2	CASSQRFGLAGNNEQFF	TGCGCCAGCAGCCAGCGATTTGGACTAGCGGGGAACAATGAGCAGTTCTTC
TRBV5-1	TRBJ2-7	-	TRBD2	CASSLGEGASGSYEQYF	TGCGCCAGCAGCTTGGGTGAAGGGGCTAGCGGATCCTACGAGCAGTACTTC
TRBV5-1	TRBJ2-1	many	-	CASSLVWESSYNEQFF	TGCGCCAGCAGCTTGGTTTGGGAGAGCTCCTACAATGAGCAGTTCTTC
TRBV28	TRBJ1-1	-	-	CASTLETGNTEAFF	TGTGCCAGCACCCTGGAGACGGGGAACACTGAAGCTTTCTTT
TRBV20-1	TRBJ2-1	-	TRBD2	CSALAVLYSYNEQFF	TGCAGTGCCCTAGCGGTGCTGTACTCCTACAATGAGCAGTTCTTC
TRBV11-1	TRBJ1-1	few	-	CASSLVGVWPEAFF	TGTGCCAGCAGCTTAGTCGGGGTCTGGCCTGAAGCTTTCTTT
TRBV15	TRBJ1-1	few	-	CATSRDLGWDEAFF	TGTGCCACCAGCAGAGATCTAGGCTGGGACGAGGCTTTCTTT
TRBV12-5	TRBJ2-1	-	TRBD1	CASGLLVARDRVIWSYNEQFF	TGTGCTAGTGGTTTGTTAGTGGCGAGGGACAGGGTTATCTGGTCCTACAATGAGCAGTTCTTC
TRBV20-1	TRBJ1-4	many	TRBD1	CSAPDRTGNEKLFF	TGCAGTGCCCCAGACCGGACAGGGAATGAAAAACTGTTTTTT
TRBV20-1	TRBJ2-3	few	-	CSARVLSTDTQYF	TGCAGTGCTAGAGTTCTTAGTACAGATACGCAGTATTTT
TRBV3-1	TRBJ2-2	-	-	CASSQKGGLSVTGELFF	TGTGCCAGCAGCCAAAAAGGGGGGCTAAGCGTTACCGGGGAGCTGTTTTTT
TRBV6-6	TRBJ2-1	few	TRBD1	CASSYSDRRDRGYKPSYNEQFF	TGTGCCAGCAGTTACTCCGATCGCCGGGACAGGGGCTATAAACCCTCCTACAATGAGCAGTTCTTC
TRBV7-6	TRBJ2-3	many	TRBD1	CASSLTGNTDTQYF	TGTGCCAGCAGCTTGACAGGGAACACAGATACGCAGTATTTT
TRBV2	TRBJ2-4	-	-	CASGGGGGLAKNIQYF	TGTGCCAGCGGCGGAGGGGGGGGACTAGCCAAAAACATTCAGTACTTC
TRBV12-3/TRBV12-4	TRBJ2-2	many	-	CASRTGSGELFF	TGTGCCAGCAGAACAGGGTCCGGGGAGCTGTTTTTT
TRBV7-8	TRBJ2-3	-	TRBD2	CASSLVAGEGDTQYF	TGTGCCAGCAGCTTAGTGGCGGGAGAGGGAGATACGCAGTATTTT
TRBV5-1	TRBJ2-7	few	TRBD1	CASSQGPRTGTYEQYF	TGCGCCAGCAGCCAGGGCCCGAGGACAGGGACCTACGAGCAGTACTTC
TRBV7-6	TRBJ1-4	many	-	CASSGPGENEKLFF	TGTGCCAGCAGCGGCCCAGGGGAAAATGAAAAACTGTTTTTT
TRBV20-1	TRBJ2-1	-	TRBD2	CSAQTPLAVTYNEQFF	TGCAGTGCCCAAACCCCACTAGCGGTAACCTACAATGAGCAGTTCTTC
TRBV15	TRBJ1-1	-	-	CATSRGDTEAFF	TGTGCCACCAGCAGAGGGGACACTGAAGCTTTCTTT
TRBV4-1	TRBJ1-1	-	TRBD1	CASTDREVTEAFF	TGCGCCAGCACTGACAGGGAAGTAACTGAAGCTTTCTTT
TRBV6-5	TRBJ1-1	many	-	CASRINTEAFF	TGTGCCAGCAGGATAAACACTGAAGCTTTCTTT
TRBV10-3	TRBJ2-1	-	-	CAMGPDLWAEQFF	TGTGCCATGGGACCCGATTTGTGGGCTGAGCAGTTCTTC
TRBV7-3	TRBJ2-1	few	TRBD2	CASSVGLGVSYEQFF	TGTGCCAGCAGCGTCGGACTAGGCGTTAGCTATGAGCAGTTCTTC
TRBV9	TRBJ2-2	many	TRBD2	CASSVGLAGGGYGELFF	TGTGCCAGCAGCGTAGGACTAGCGGGAGGAGGATACGGGGAGCTGTTTTTT
TRBV3-1	TRBJ2-1	many	-	CASSQVPTRGYNEQFF	TGTGCCAGCAGCCAAGTACCGACTAGAGGGTACAATGAGCAGTTCTTC
TRBV10-3	TRBJ1-4	many	-	CAISESINNEKLFF	TGTGCCATCAGTGAGTCGATCAATAATGAAAAACTGTTTTTT
TRBV7-8	TRBJ2-5	-	TRBD1	CASSLGVRETGGQETQYF	TGTGCCAGCAGCTTAGGCGTGAGGGAGACAGGGGGCCAAGAGACCCAGTACTTC
TRBV12-3/TRBV12-4	TRBJ2-2	many	-	CASSRFGGLVTGELFF	TGTGCCAGCAGCAGATTTGGGGGGTTGGTCACCGGGGAGCTGTTTTTT
TRBV15	TRBJ2-1	-	-	CATSNNEQFF	TGTGCCACCAGTAACAATGAGCAGTTCTTC